Listed here are 11 T cell receptor beta chains from one sample, sequenced in a study of blood T cell repertoires in COVID-19. Method: immunoSEQ multiplex PCR; TCRdb's copy keeps in-frame clones and lacks some. The table has 250,000 to 300,000 clones, 85% to 90% seen once. Material: PBMCs or T cells enriched from blood (not recorded which). These receptors were obtained from a woman in her fifties or sixties who had been exposed to COVID-19.

The gene calls are TRBV18 and TRBJ2-7, with D unclear. This CDR3 region has 13 residues. Per the germline V gene, CDR1 is KGHSH and CDR2 is LQKENI. Trimming cost V 2 bases and J 6 bases, with 11 bases left between them. CDR3 sequence reads: CASSPGSEFEQYF. CDR3 nucleotides: TGTGCCAGCTCACCAGGGTCGGAGTTCGAGCAGTACTTC.

The chain carries TRBV10-2 and TRBJ2-7; no clear D. Germline values: CDR1 WSHSY, CDR2 SAAADI. Trimming left V 0 bases short and J 9 bases short, with 12 bases between. The CDR3 is made up of 13 amino acids. The CDR3 DNA reads as TGCGCCAGCAGTGAGTCGCCTACCGAGCGGCAGTACTTC. This sequence encodes CASSESPTERQYF.

The V gene is TRBV6-5, the J gene TRBJ1-2; D unresolved. With 2 bases removed from V and 8 bases from J, the gap between germline ends came to 15 bases. The CDR3 sequence is 14 residues long. Per the germline V gene, CDR1 is MNHEY and CDR2 is SVGAGI. The CDR3 region has the DNA TGTGCCAGCAGTTACGGGTCCCGGTCAGGCGGCTACACCTTC. This encodes CASSYGSRSGGYTF.

V gene TRBV4-1 combines with J gene TRBJ2-5, with D perhaps TRBD1 (6 bases). This CDR3 is built from 15 residues. CDR1 MGHRA and CDR2 YSYEKL come from the germline V gene. V lost 0 bases and J lost 4, with 12 bases in between. Written as DNA, the CDR3 is TGCGCCAGCAGCCAAGATGGGACAATTGGAGAGACCCAGTACTTC. It translates to CASSQDGTIGETQYF.

The rearrangement uses TRBV19 and TRBJ1-1; 8 bases are shared with TRBD1. There are 15 residues in the CDR3. CDR1 and CDR2 from the germline V gene are LNHDA and SQIVND (reference sequence). V lost 11 bases to trimming and J lost 9 bases; unmatched junction nucleotides: 20. Written as DNA, the CDR3 is TGTGCCTCCAAGGAGACAGGGGCCTCCCTCGGGAAAGCTTTCTTT. Its translation: CASKETGASLGKAFF. Complete variable domain (other parts from reference TRBV19 and TRBJ1-1): DGGITQSPKYLFRKEGQNVTLSCEQNLNHDAMYWYRQDPGQGLRLIYYSQIVNDFQKGDIAEGYSVSREKKESFPLTVTSAQKNPTAFYLCASKETGASLGKAFFGQGTRLTVV.

This clone was observed a handful of times. This rearrangement joins TRBV6-2 or TRBV6-3 to TRBJ2-2; a possible D gene is TRBD2 (6 bases). Trimming took off 2 bases at V and 1 base at J, with 14 bases between the two ends. The CDR3 has 17 amino acids. Germline assignment: CDR1 MNHEY and CDR2 SVGEGT. The CDR3 reads CASSYQDYPKNTGELFF. CDR3 bases: TGTGCCAGCAGTTACCAGGACTACCCAAAGAACACCGGGGAGCTGTTTTTT.

This clone turned up a few times. V usage is TRBV2 and J usage is TRBJ1-1, with TRBD1 identical over 8 bases. With V trimmed by 4 bases and J by 6 bases, 7 bases remained unmatched. The CDR3 runs 14 residues. Germline V gene sequence: CDR1 SNHLY, CDR2 FYNNEI. The CDR3: CASSGRQGKAEAFF. The CDR3 coding sequence is TGTGCCAGCAGTGGACGACAGGGGAAGGCTGAAGCTTTCTTT.

CDR3 in amino acids: CASSLREGRYNYGYTF. Here the CDR3 DNA reads TGTGCCAGCAGCTTAAGAGAGGGGAGGTATAACTATGGCTACACCTTC. The J gene is TRBJ1-2, the V gene TRBV7-2; maybe TRBD1 (5 bases). V was cut by 2 bases and J by 1 base, with 14 bases left in between. CDR1 and CDR2 (germline): SGHTA, FQGNSA. The CDR3 runs to 16 residues.

V usage is TRBV19 and J usage is TRBJ2-1; 14 bases agree with TRBD2. The trim removed 3 bases at V and 4 bases at J, leaving 14 bases unmatched. CDR1 is LNHDA, CDR2 SQIVND, per germline (reference sequence). This CDR3 comprises 20 residues. DNA of the CDR3: TGTGCCAGTAGTATTAGGGAAAAGACTAGCGGGGGGGGAAGGTACAATGAGCAGTTCTTC. It codes for CASSIREKTSGGGRYNEQFF.

V and J are TRBV12-3 or TRBV12-4 and TRBJ2-2; no reliable D call. The CDR3 runs to 13 residues. The ends were cut back, 2 bases at V and 7 bases at J, with 8 bases in the middle. The CDR3 sequence: CASSLYTSGELFF. The CDR3 DNA is TGTGCCAGCAGTTTATACACCAGCGGGGAGCTGTTTTTT.

The J gene is TRBJ1-4, the V gene TRBV4-1; TRBD1 might be the D (6 bases). The germline CDR1 and CDR2 sequences are MGHRA and YSYEKL. Trimming cost V 11 bases and J 8 bases, with 21 bases left between them. This CDR3 region has 14 residues. The DNA of the CDR3 is TGCGCCTCAACCCGGACAGCTGGTGGAGAAAAACTGTTTTTT. Translation: CASTRTAGGEKLFF.